These T cell receptor beta chains were read from a single sample in a study of shared clonotypes between healthy human individuals. Here immunoSEQ multiplex PCR was the method, and the copy in TCRdb shows in-frame clones only, minus some. The sample consists of approximately 2.4 million clones, about 94% of them appearing once. Material: naive CD4+ T cells sorted from blood. These receptors were collected from a man between 18 and 35 years old in good health. CDR3s include the opening cysteine and the closing phenylalanine or tryptophan. D genes are given only for firm matches. Clone size is shown for a subset of rows, as once, few, many or a class of expanded clone.

v_call,j_call,d_call,clone_size,cdr3_nt,cdr3_aa
TRBV7-2,TRBJ1-4,TRBD1,once,TGTGCCAGCAGCCAGGGACAGGAGGGGGAAAAACTGTTTTTT,CASSQGQEGEKLFF
TRBV6-1,TRBJ1-5,-,-,TGTGCCAGCAGATTCATAAAGGGCAATCAGCCCCAGCATTTT,CASRFIKGNQPQHF
TRBV10-2,TRBJ2-7,TRBD1,few,TGCGCCAGCAGCAGGGGGAACTCCTACGAGCAGTACTTC,CASSRGNSYEQYF
TRBV7-8,TRBJ1-1,TRBD1,-,TGTGCCAGCAGCCCCCCCGGGACAGGGGGCACTGAAGCTTTCTTT,CASSPPGTGGTEAFF
TRBV5-6,TRBJ2-5,TRBD2,-,TGTGCCAGCAGCTTGGGACTAGCGGGGCTTCAAGAGACCCAGTACTTC,CASSLGLAGLQETQYF
TRBV6-1,TRBJ1-6,-,-,TGTGCCAGCAGTGAGGGGGCCGGTAATTCACCCCTCCACTTT,CASSEGAGNSPLHF
TRBV7-3,TRBJ2-1,-,-,TGTGCCAGCAGTCTAGACAGCCTCTCCTACAATGAGCAGTTCTTC,CASSLDSLSYNEQFF
TRBV5-6,TRBJ1-6,TRBD1,-,TGTGCCAGCAGCTTGGTGGTTGGTGGGACAGGGGGCTCACCCCTCCACTTT,CASSLVVGGTGGSPLHF
TRBV28,TRBJ2-2,TRBD2,-,TGTGCCAGCAGTACTCCGGGACTACCGAACACCGGGGAGCTGTTTTTT,CASSTPGLPNTGELFF
TRBV9,TRBJ2-2,-,-,TGTGCCAGCAGCGTAGGCGCAGCACCGAACACCGGGGAGCTGTTTTTT,CASSVGAAPNTGELFF
TRBV12-5,TRBJ2-7,TRBD1,-,TGTGCTAGTGGTTTGAGAGAGGGGGCCTGGGAGCAGTACTTC,CASGLREGAWEQYF
TRBV18,TRBJ2-7,TRBD1,-,TGTGCCAGCTCACCAGGGGCCGGGACAGTGGGAAGCGAGCAGTACTTC,CASSPGAGTVGSEQYF
TRBV5-1,TRBJ2-1,-,-,TGCGCCAGCAGCAGCCGGGACTCACACAATGAGCAGTTCTTC,CASSSRDSHNEQFF
TRBV29-1,TRBJ2-7,TRBD2,-,TGCAGCGTAATACTAGCGGGAGGGCACGAGCAGTACTTC,CSVILAGGHEQYF
TRBV5-1,TRBJ2-7,-,-,TGCGCCAGCAGCTTGTCCGATTACGAGCAGTACTTC,CASSLSDYEQYF
TRBV30,TRBJ2-7,-,-,TGTGCCTGGAATTTACGACGATACGAGCAGTACTTC,CAWNLRRYEQYF
TRBV7-9,TRBJ2-1,TRBD2,-,TGTGCCAGCGCGGGTAGCGGGAGGGGCAATGAGCAGTTCTTC,CASAGSGRGNEQFF
TRBV10-3,TRBJ1-3,-,-,TGTGCCATCAAGAGAGGACCTGGAAACACCATATATTTT,CAIKRGPGNTIYF
TRBV5-1,TRBJ2-2,-,-,TGCGCCAGCAGCTTGGCGGGACAATTGGAGCTGTTTTTT,CASSLAGQLELFF
TRBV5-1,TRBJ2-4,TRBD2,-,TGCGCCAGCAGCCGTGGGGCTAGCGGGGGTTCCGTAGCCAAAAACATTCAGTACTTC,CASSRGASGGSVAKNIQYF
TRBV7-2,TRBJ2-3,-,-,TGTGCCAGCAGCTCGCAGGGGGATACGCAGTATTTT,CASSSQGDTQYF
TRBV4-3,TRBJ1-6,TRBD1,-,TGCGCCAGCAGCCTAAAAGGGGGACAGGGTGTATCCTATAATTCACCCCTCCACTTT,CASSLKGGQGVSYNSPLHF
TRBV19,TRBJ2-7,-,-,TGTGCCAGTAGTACCGGACAGAGCTCCTACGAGCAGTACTTC,CASSTGQSSYEQYF
TRBV6-5,TRBJ2-6,-,-,TGTGCCAGTAGAAGAGCTGGGGCCAACGTCCTGACTTTC,CASRRAGANVLTF
TRBV6-1,TRBJ2-6,-,once,TGTGCCAGCAGTCAGTTTTTCTCTGGGGCCAACGTCCTGACTTTC,CASSQFFSGANVLTF
TRBV7-2,TRBJ1-2,-,-,TGTGCCAGCAGCCCCCGGGACGGTTTAGATGGCTACACCTTC,CASSPRDGLDGYTF
TRBV5-1,TRBJ1-4,TRBD1,-,TGCGCCAGCAGCCTCCCGACAGGGGTAAATGAAAAACTGTTTTTT,CASSLPTGVNEKLFF
TRBV10-2,TRBJ2-2,TRBD1,-,TGCGCCACCAGGACAGGGTGGTCGAACACCGGGGAGCTGTTTTTT,CATRTGWSNTGELFF
TRBV28,TRBJ1-2,-,-,TGTGCCAGCGGATCCCAGGGTTTCTACACCTTC,CASGSQGFYTF
TRBV7-2,TRBJ2-7,TRBD2,-,TGTGCCAGCAGCTTGGGAGTAGCGGGACCCTACGAGCAGTACTTC,CASSLGVAGPYEQYF
TRBV29-1,TRBJ2-7,-,-,TGCAGCGTTGTGTCTGATTTCGAGCAGTACTTC,CSVVSDFEQYF
TRBV30,TRBJ1-1,-,-,TGTGCCTGGAGTCCCACTGTCGAGGCTGAAGCTTTCTTT,CAWSPTVEAEAFF
TRBV30,TRBJ1-4,-,-,TGTGCCTGGAGCGTCCGCGGACAGCTTCACCCCGAAAAACTGTTTTTT,CAWSVRGQLHPEKLFF
TRBV9,TRBJ1-2,-,-,TGTGCCAGCAGCGCGGGGGCAGGTTATGGCTACACCTTC,CASSAGAGYGYTF
TRBV18,TRBJ2-7,TRBD1,-,TGTGCCAGCTCACCACTAGGACAGGGGACCTCCTACGAGCAGTACTTC,CASSPLGQGTSYEQYF
TRBV6-1,TRBJ2-7,-,-,TGTGCCAGCAGTGGGGAGCTTACCTACGAGCAGTACTTC,CASSGELTYEQYF
TRBV4-1,TRBJ1-4,TRBD1,once,TGCGCCAGCAGCCCGGGACAGATTAATGAAAAACTGTTTTTT,CASSPGQINEKLFF
TRBV2,TRBJ1-5,TRBD1,-,TGTGCCAGCAGGGGGACAGTCCCCAATCAGCCCCAGCATTTT,CASRGTVPNQPQHF